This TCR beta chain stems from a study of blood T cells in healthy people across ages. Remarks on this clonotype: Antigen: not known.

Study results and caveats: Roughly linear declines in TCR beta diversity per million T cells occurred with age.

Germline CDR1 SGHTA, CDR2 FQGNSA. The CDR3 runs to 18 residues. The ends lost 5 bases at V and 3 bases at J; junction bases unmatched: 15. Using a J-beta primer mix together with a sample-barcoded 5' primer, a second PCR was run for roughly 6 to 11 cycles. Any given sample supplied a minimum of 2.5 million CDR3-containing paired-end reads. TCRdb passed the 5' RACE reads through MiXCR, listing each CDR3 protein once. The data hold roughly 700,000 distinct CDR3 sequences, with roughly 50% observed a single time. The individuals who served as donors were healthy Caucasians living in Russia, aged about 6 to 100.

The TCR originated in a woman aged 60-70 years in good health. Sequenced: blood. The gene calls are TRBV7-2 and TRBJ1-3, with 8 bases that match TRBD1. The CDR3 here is CASSLLPGQDQRGNTIYF. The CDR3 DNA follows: TGTGCCAGCAGCCTTCTCCCGGGACAGGATCAGCGTGGAAACACCATATATTTT.